This T cell receptor beta chain was recovered during a study of blood T cell repertoires in COVID-19. The Seattle site enrolled patients during active infection and followed them longitudinally. Using immunoSEQ multiplex PCR, the repertoire was profiled, and TCRdb retains in-frame clones only, with some absent. Among more than 200,000 clones listed, approximately 80% were seen once. The CDR3 has 14 residues. Per the germline V gene, CDR1 is SNHLY and CDR2 is FYNNEI. V lost 1 base to trimming and J lost 1 base, with 5 bases between them. The sequenced sample consisted of peripheral blood. The sequence came from an elderly woman with COVID-19, enrolled during active disease. The chain uses TRBV2 and TRBJ1-5; D unresolved. DNA for the CDR3: TGTGCCAGCAGTGAAGGGCAGAGCAATCAGCCCCAGCATTTT. Translated: CASSEGQSNQPQHF.